Presented here are 26 T cell receptor beta chains from one specimen sequenced in a study of T cell responses to AZD1222 COVID-19 vaccine. Only in-frame clones appear in the TCRdb table, and some are missing; sequencing was by immunoSEQ multiplex PCR. The sample records more than 95,000 clones, over 75% being singletons. Sequencing was performed on peripheral blood, taken on day 0 of AZD1222 vaccination. These receptors all stem from an adult in good health.

This sequence joins TRBV11-2 and TRBJ1-3, with D hard to call. The germline V and J ends were trimmed by 10 bases and 0 bases, with 4 bases remaining between them. The CDR3 is made up of 11 amino acids. Germline loops: CDR1 SGHAT, CDR2 FQNNGV. The CDR3 bases are TGTGCCACCCCCTCTGGAAACACCATATATTTT. It encodes CATPSGNTIYF.

V and J are TRBV19 and TRBJ1-5; TRBD1 matches at 8 bases. The CDR3 has 17 amino acids. CDR1 LNHDA and CDR2 SQIVND come from the germline V gene (reference sequence). Losses at the gene ends were 3 bases for V and 3 bases for J; bases not matched to a gene: 10. CDR3 residues: CASSIGSGGFINQPQHF. Here the CDR3 DNA reads TGTGCCAGTAGTATTGGTTCAGGGGGCTTTATCAATCAGCCCCAGCATTTT.

The V gene is TRBV30, the J gene TRBJ1-6; 9 nucleotides align to TRBD1. CDR3 length equals 14 residues. Trimming at V came to 4 bases and at J to 8 bases, leaving 6 bases not matched to a gene. From germline, CDR1 is GTSNPN and CDR2 SVGIG (reference sequence). CDR3 in DNA: TGTGCCTGGATGAAGAGGACAGGGGATTCACCCCTCCACTTT. Amino acid sequence: CAWMKRTGDSPLHF. Looking up the rest from reference TRBV30 and TRBJ1-6 gives the full variable domain: SQTIHQWPATLVQPVGSPLSLECTVEGTSNPNLYWYRQAAGRGLQLLFYSVGIGQISSEVPQNLSASRPQDRQFILSSKKLLLSDSGFYLCAWMKRTGDSPLHFGNGTRLTVT.

This chain connects TRBV6-4 to TRBJ2-6; D uncertain. Germline V gives CDR1 MRHNA, CDR2 SNTAGT. V dropped 3 bases and J dropped 0 bases, with 9 bases sitting between them. This CDR3 contains 16 residues. CDR3 sequence reads: CASSETPRSGANVLTF. Written as DNA, the CDR3 is TGTGCCAGCAGTGAAACGCCCCGCTCTGGGGCCAACGTCCTGACTTTC.

The chain carries TRBV7-3 and TRBJ2-2; tentatively, D is TRBD1 (5 bases). The germline V and J ends were trimmed by 6 bases and 4 bases, with 12 bases remaining between them. CDR3 length: 14 amino acids. Germline lookup yields CDR1 SGHTA and CDR2 FQGTGA. CDR3 sequence: CASRKGPFTGELFF. The DNA for the CDR3 is TGTGCCAGCAGAAAGGGGCCCTTCACCGGGGAGCTGTTTTTT.

The chain carries TRBV10-2 and TRBJ1-5; D perhaps matches TRBD1 (5 bases). V was shortened by 5 bases and J by 2 bases, with 13 bases between the two germline ends. Germline V lookup: CDR1 WSHSY, CDR2 SAAADI. CDR3 length equals 15 residues. The CDR3 bases are TGCGCCAGCAGTTCCTCTCGGGGGGGCAATCAGCCCCAGCATTTT. This codes for CASSSSRGGNQPQHF.

This clone was observed a single time. The J gene is TRBJ2-2, the V gene TRBV5-1, with TRBD1 identical over 9 bases. The germline CDR1 and CDR2 sequences are SGHRS and YFSETQ. Trimming took 4 bases from V and 3 from J; bases not matched to a gene: 7. The length of the CDR3 is 16 residues. The CDR3 loop is CASSPRTGVDTGELFF. The CDR3 DNA follows: TGCGCCAGCAGCCCCCGGACAGGGGTGGACACCGGGGAGCTGTTTTTT.

The rearrangement joins TRBV9 to TRBJ2-7; tentative D call: TRBD1 (6 bases). The V gene lost 7 bases and the J gene lost 1 base, with 12 bases spanning the gap. Germline V gene sequence: CDR1 SGDLS, CDR2 YYNGEE. This CDR3 is built from 13 residues. The CDR3 nucleotides read TGTGCCAGCCCTCAGACAGGATCCTACGAGCAGTACTTC. Translating it yields CASPQTGSYEQYF.

With regard to this clone: This same CDR3 is encoded by further DNA sequences in the sample. V gene TRBV2 combines with J gene TRBJ1-5; no clear D gene. CDR1 SNHLY and CDR2 FYNNEI come from the germline V gene. V was shortened by 2 bases and J by 4 bases, with 12 bases between the two germline ends. The CDR3 has 15 residues. CDR3 DNA: TGTGCCAGCAGTGAACTGAGGGTTGGAAATCAGCCCCAGCATTTT. Translated: CASSELRVGNQPQHF.

V and J are TRBV11-2 and TRBJ2-7; a possible D gene is TRBD2 (6 bases). Germline CDR1 SGHAT, CDR2 FQNNGV. This CDR3 is built from 16 residues. The V end was cut by 1 base, the J end by 1 base, with 14 bases between. In nucleotides, the CDR3 is TGTGCCAGCAGCTTAGCGGGGGTTCGGGGGTCCTACGAGCAGTACTTC. Translating gives CASSLAGVRGSYEQYF.

This chain joins TRBV27 and TRBJ1-2; D gene unclear. The CDR3 totals 14 residues. Germline CDR1 MNHEY, CDR2 SMNVEV (reference sequence). Trimming removed 4 bases at V and 2 bases at J, with 11 bases between. The CDR3 sequence is CASSSRIGNYGYTF. The CDR3 coding sequence is TGTGCCAGCAGTTCCCGGATCGGAAACTATGGCTACACCTTC.

The chain is built from TRBV24-1 and TRBJ2-3, with no clear D. The CDR3 is 11 residues long. Deletions cut 1 base from V and 11 bases from J, with 6 bases between. From germline, CDR1 is KGHDR and CDR2 SFDVKD. CDR3 sequence: CATSDFIRQYF. In DNA form, the CDR3 reads TGTGCCACCAGTGATTTCATTAGGCAGTATTTT.

The J gene is TRBJ1-2, the V gene TRBV5-1, with 9 bases identical to TRBD1. Trimming removed 2 bases from V and 1 base from J; junction bases left unmatched: 6. The germline V gene has CDR1 SGHRS and CDR2 YFSETQ. The CDR3 covers 16 residues. CDR3 protein: CASSLATGGGNYGYTF. As DNA, the CDR3 is TGCGCCAGCAGCTTAGCTACAGGGGGCGGTAACTATGGCTACACCTTC.

Note on this clone: Other nucleotide sequences from this sample produce the same CDR3. This sequence joins TRBV10-3 and TRBJ2-1; 12 nucleotides agree with TRBD2. The CDR3 runs 15 residues. The germline V gene encodes CDR1 ENHRY and CDR2 SYGVKD. V dropped 6 bases and J dropped 4; count of bases not matched to a gene: 4. DNA for the CDR3: TGTGCCATCAGCGGGACTAGCGGGTTATACAATGAGCAGTTCTTC. Protein: CAISGTSGLYNEQFF.

On this clone itself: Other DNA sequences of this sample code for an identical CDR3. The chain is built from TRBV9 and TRBJ2-1, with 7 bases aligning to TRBD1. CDR3 length: 15 amino acids. Germline assignment: CDR1 SGDLS and CDR2 YYNGEE. V trimming: 0 bases; J trimming: 4 bases; junction bases outside the gene matches: 4. The CDR3 DNA is TGTGCCAGCAGCGTAGATGGGACAGATTACAATGAGCAGTTCTTC. Encoded protein: CASSVDGTDYNEQFF.

V gene TRBV10-3 combines with J gene TRBJ2-3, with a weak D call TRBD2 (5 bases). Germline V gives CDR1 ENHRY, CDR2 SYGVKD. The ends were cut back, 7 bases at V and 5 bases at J, with 10 bases in the middle. The CDR3 covers 12 residues. The CDR3 loop reads CAITGNEDTQYF. CDR3 sequence (DNA): TGTGCCATCACGGGGAACGAAGATACGCAGTATTTT.

This chain joins TRBV4-2 and TRBJ2-2, with D possibly being TRBD2 (5 bases). Deletions cut 0 bases from V and 6 bases from J, with 8 bases between. The CDR3 contains 14 residues. Germline V gene lookup returns CDR1 LGHNA and CDR2 YNFKEQ. The CDR3 nucleotides read TGTGCCAGCAGCCAAGATCGGGGTCCCGGGGAGCTGTTTTTT. This gives the protein CASSQDRGPGELFF.

The chain uses TRBV15 and TRBJ1-1, with TRBD1 as a possible D gene (5 bases). This CDR3 is 16 amino acids long. Germline lookup yields CDR1 LNHNV and CDR2 YYDKDF (reference sequence). The germline V and J ends were trimmed by 2 bases and 0 bases, with 13 bases remaining between them. The CDR3 loop reads CATSRLLTAMNTEAFF. The CDR3, as DNA: TGTGCCACCAGCAGATTGTTGACAGCCATGAACACTGAAGCTTTCTTT.

In the case of this clone: Within the sample, other DNA sequences also encode this same CDR3. V is TRBV19 and J is TRBJ1-1, with D possibly matching TRBD1 (5 bases). The CDR3 contains 14 residues. The V end lost 3 bases, the J end lost 1 base, and 9 bases lay between the germline ends. CDR1 and CDR2 (germline): LNHDA, SQIVND (reference sequence). The chain's CDR3 is CASSMGQGNTEAFF. CDR3 bases: TGTGCCAGTAGTATGGGGCAGGGGAACACTGAAGCTTTCTTT.

With regard to this clone: Distinct nucleotide sequences in the sample also encode this CDR3. The chain recombines TRBV18 with TRBJ2-3; D gene uncertain. V was trimmed by 2 bases and J by 6 bases, leaving 9 bases between them. CDR3 length: 13 amino acids. CDR1 is KGHSH, CDR2 LQKENI, per germline. CDR3 sequence reads: CASSPGLPDTQYF. The CDR3 DNA reads as TGTGCCAGCTCACCAGGGTTACCCGATACGCAGTATTTT.

The V call is TRBV29-1, the J call TRBJ2-2; 9 bases match TRBD1. The germline V gene encodes CDR1 SQVTM and CDR2 ANQGSEA. The length of the CDR3 is 13 residues. V shed 7 bases, J shed 5 bases, and the junction held 5 bases outside the gene matches. The CDR3 sequence: CSAWTGVTGELFF. The DNA for the CDR3 is TGCAGCGCTTGGACAGGGGTAACCGGGGAGCTGTTTTTT.

The chain is built from TRBV27 and TRBJ2-1; unclear D gene. The germline V gene has CDR1 MNHEY and CDR2 SMNVEV (reference sequence). The CDR3 runs 13 residues. V lost 6 bases, J lost 4 bases, and 10 bases lay in between. The CDR3 sequence: CASRPMGYNEQFF. CDR3 in DNA: TGTGCCAGCAGACCGATGGGGTACAATGAGCAGTTCTTC.

The CDR3 is CASIKIGGLANEKLFF. The CDR3, as DNA: TGTGCCAGCATCAAAATTGGTGGCCTGGCTAATGAAAAACTGTTTTTT. This chain links TRBV7-9 with TRBJ1-4; D uncertain. The ends were cut back, 7 bases at V and 3 bases at J, with 18 bases in the middle. There are 16 residues in the CDR3. CDR1 and CDR2 (germline): SEHNR, FQNEAQ (reference sequence).

The V and J genes are TRBV19 and TRBJ2-7; 9 bases align to TRBD1. This CDR3 region has 15 residues. Germline V gives CDR1 LNHDA, CDR2 SQIVND (reference sequence). After removal of 0 bases from V and 3 bases from J, the junction contained 3 bases not matched to a gene. The CDR3 DNA sequence: TGTGCCAGTAGTATAGAGGGGACAGGGCACTACGAGCAGTACTTC. Amino acids: CASSIEGTGHYEQYF.

The chain has TRBV4-1 and TRBJ2-5, with TRBD2 identical over 11 bases. The CDR3 is made up of 21 amino acids. V was clipped by 3 bases and J by 2 bases; unmatched bases: 20. Germline CDR1 MGHRA, CDR2 YSYEKL. The CDR3, as DNA: TGCGCCAGCAGCCACCCGGGGTGGGGGCTAGCGGGGGGCCGGGTACAAGAGACCCAGTACTTC. Amino acids: CASSHPGWGLAGGRVQETQYF.

In its sample, this clone was seen a few times. The chain employs TRBV19 and TRBJ2-7, with TRBD1 as a possible D gene (7 bases). The ends were cut back, 3 bases at V and 1 base at J, with 13 bases in the middle. Germline loops: CDR1 LNHDA, CDR2 SQIVND (reference sequence). The CDR3 spans 15 residues. The DNA of the CDR3 is TGTGCCAGTAGTATGACGGCGGGACAGTCCTACGAGCAGTACTTC. This sequence encodes CASSMTAGQSYEQYF.